This T cell receptor beta chain was found in a study of early T cells in non-severe SARS-CoV-2 infection (dated by TCRdb to 2020 to 2023). About the investigation overall: TCR sequencing used bulk RNA from unsorted whole blood, so alpha and beta chains could not be paired.

General findings and caveats noted by the study authors: VDJdb matching was skewed toward anti-spike CD8 responses and likely underestimated virus-specific expansions by missing private and CD4 specificities.

Libraries were made using 5' RACE. The run used a NextSeq 500. To correct for sequencing error and PCR bias, the TCR library protocol tagged individual cDNA molecules with unique molecular identifiers. Sequencing covered both TCR alpha and beta chains, and within each sample the abundances of alpha and beta sequences were tightly co-correlated. Under the source paper's analysis protocol: Decombinator V4 was used to annotate the V gene, J gene and CDR3 of the TCR sequences. Expanded TCRs were defined as changing significantly between any two time points under a Poisson model with p below 0.0001. TCR abundances were normalised to the total number of TCRs sequenced per sample and were expressed as counts per million. TRAV1-2 paired with TRAJ12, TRAJ20 or TRAJ33 defined MAIT TCRs, while TRAV10 paired with TRAJ18 defined iNKT TCRs. VDJdb, accessed 1 November 2021, was searched for CMV, EBV and SARS-CoV-2 annotated TCRs, excluding TCRs annotated for multiple antigens. TCRdb trimmed the raw reads at Q25, called clones with MiXCR and kept productive beta chains. Each CDR3 protein gets just one entry, which takes the most common genes and DNA from the rows behind it. TCRdb assigned the V and J calls; the authors' analysis was not used. The sample table records almost 85,000 distinct CDR3 sequences; about 12% of these occur just once. About 2.7% of the sample goes to the ten largest clones.

The CDR3 spans 15 residues, from the cysteine through the phenylalanine. Left in the record is the CDR3 DNA by itself, 45 bases read in frame from the first base. CDR1 SGHAT and CDR2 FQNNGV were looked up in the germline V gene. At the junction V is shortened by 3 bases and J by 4 bases; bases outside the gene matches: 8. The study was a case-control design nested within a healthcare worker cohort in London, UK, with weekly nasopharyngeal swab PCR tests and blood sampling. Healthcare workers were enrolled in the week of the UK lockdown, from 23 to 31 March 2020, and were followed every week for up to about 15 weeks. A word on this clonotype: No cognate antigen has been identified for it. Per-base quality was not reported, and no clone a single base away is much larger than it.

The receptor comes from an adult who was a healthcare worker with PCR-confirmed SARS-CoV-2 infection or an uninfected control (not recorded which). The V gene is TRBV11-2 and the J gene is TRBJ1-1, with 7 middle bases fitting TRBD1. The specimen was whole blood. The CDR3 loop reads CASSFGGGKITEAFF. Here is the DNA: TGTGCCAGCAGCTTTGGAGGGGGCAAGATCACTGAAGCTTTCTTT.